The source of this T cell receptor (beta chain) is a study of post-analysis software for immune sequencing data. Study outcomes and limitations: TRBV5-6, TRBV5-1 and TRBV20-1 were among about 5 TRBV segments more frequent in patients than controls. Diversity measured as normalized Chao1 was significantly lower in multiple sclerosis patients than in controls.

This clonotype was seen a handful of times. What it binds is not known. CDR3 length equals 18 residues. V shed 1 base, J shed 5 bases, and the junction held 11 bases outside the gene matches. Germline V lookup: CDR1 SGHRS, CDR2 YFSETQ. Libraries were made from TCR beta cDNA, and they carried unique molecular identifiers. Around 460,000 cDNA molecules came from about 1 to 10 million T cells. TCRdb redid the calling of the PCR reads with MiXCR, one entry per CDR3 protein. The table lists roughly 540,000 distinct CDR3 sequences, 30% to 40% of them singletons, with less than 6% in the top ten. The sequence derives from a girl aged 2-17 years with multiple sclerosis. The chain couples TRBV5-1 to TRBJ2-1; 11 bases agree with TRBD2. Source material: blood. This CDR3 reads CASSLSVSGGAWNNEQFF. The CDR3 DNA reads TGCGCCAGCAGCTTGAGTGTTAGCGGGGGGGCCTGGAACAATGAGCAGTTCTTC.